This record concerns one TCR beta chain sequence. It lacks a known antigen. No base quality values were provided; no much bigger clone lies one nucleotide off. This sample stems from a study of tumor-infiltrating T cells and Merkel cell polyomavirus (dated by TCRdb to the late 2010s). The study in broad terms: CD8+ T cells specific for the Merkel cell polyomavirus KLL epitope were examined in Merkel cell carcinoma patients. Disease stage at presentation varied among the patients, and patient follow-up lasted a median of around 2.7 years, ranging from about 1.1 to 6.0 years. Varied, non-standardized therapies, including chemotherapy, radiation and immunotherapies, were received by the patients. TRB sequencing was performed on KLL-tetramer-sorted cells from blood or tumor-infiltrating lymphocytes in about 15 samples, as well as on about a dozen matched whole-tumor samples. Most of the whole-tumor samples were approximately 25-micron curls sectioned from formalin-fixed, paraffin-embedded tissue blocks. Of all the tumor samples in the study, one was a frozen nodal tumor digest and another was a flash-frozen core biopsy of a metastasis.

On the study overall, not on this receptor specifically: The small sample size of the study (n ≈ eleven patients) is recognized as a limitation. Significantly improved MCC-specific survival was associated with a higher intratumoral fraction of KLL-specific T cells (about 1.8-20% versus about 0-0.14%). Because only a single viral epitope was studied, T cells directed against other Merkel cell polyomavirus epitopes were not captured. A significant MCC-specific survival advantage (P = 0.0051) was associated with tumors having more unique KLL-specific clonotypes (roughly 5-110 vs 0-3). KLL-specific TRB repertoires proved diverse and largely private: among hundreds of unique sequences, only one clonotype was public, and a couple of patients shared that clonotype.

The receptor library was made with the immunoSEQ multiplex PCR assay. Adaptive Biotechnologies (Seattle, WA) carried out the genomic DNA extraction, TRB sequencing and normalization. The study's own analysis went as follows. To compute clonality, the Shannon entropy of productive TRB sequences was normalized by log2 of unique productive sequences and then subtracted from one. KLL-specific clonotypes in tumors were found by matching TCRbeta CDR3 amino acid sequences to the sequences from the tetramer-sorted sample of each patient. This immuneACCESS table, as held by TCRdb, lists in-frame sequences with V and J called but not all clones. Of the missing ones, under half trace to an unresolved V gene in checked studies; the others have no known cause. The DNA was the basis for D and trimming; V, J and clone size are from that table. This sample comprises more than 20,000 clones, around 90% of them detected only once. The leading ten clones occupy roughly 3% of the sample.

All patients' tumors stained robustly positive for Merkel cell polyomavirus Large T antigen by immunohistochemistry. About a dozen Merkel cell carcinoma patients were included, each with robust KLL-tetramer+ populations (above 0.04% of CD8+ T cells) in blood and/or cultured TIL. All patients were identified as Caucasian, and a median age of roughly 59 years (range roughly 45 to 85 years) was recorded. Lymph node tumors were analyzed for patients with unknown primaries who presented with nodal disease, or when insufficient primary tissue was available. CDR3 length: 14 amino acids, cysteine to phenylalanine. The read is trimmed to its CDR3 DNA, 42 bases read in frame from base 1. V lost 0 bases and J lost 3 bases; the stretch between them is 7 bases long. The germline V gene specifies ENHRY as CDR1 and SYGVKD as CDR2.

The receptor was derived from a man aged 50-59 years with Merkel cell carcinoma. The chain employs TRBV10-3 and TRBJ2-3; no D gene call is confident. Sequencing input: lymph node tissue. The CDR3 amino acid sequence is: CAISESVVTDTQYF. The DNA is TGTGCCATCAGTGAGTCAGTAGTTACAGATACGCAGTATTTT.